This entry features one TCR beta chain sequence. This record belongs to a study of CD8 T cells in Susac syndrome. The length of the CDR3 is 11 residues. From germline, CDR1 is SGHVS and CDR2 FNYEAQ. V shed 5 bases and J shed 5 bases, with 6 bases lying between them. Negative isolation yielded CD8+ and CD4+ T cells; FACS enriched TEMRA cells. Reverse transcription of roughly 0.5 to 1 ug RNA used random hexamers. TCRdb used MiXCR to reprocess the immunoSEQ multiplex PCR reads, holding one entry per CDR3 protein. Among about 210,000 distinct CDR3 sequences listed, 95% were seen once. The rearrangement uses TRBV7-6 and TRBJ2-5; no firm D call. This clonotype was obtained from a human donor with multiple sclerosis. The sequenced material came from CD4+ T cells from PBMCs. The CDR3 DNA reads TGTGCCAGCAGCACAGTGGAGACCCAGTACTTC. It codes for CASSTVETQYF.